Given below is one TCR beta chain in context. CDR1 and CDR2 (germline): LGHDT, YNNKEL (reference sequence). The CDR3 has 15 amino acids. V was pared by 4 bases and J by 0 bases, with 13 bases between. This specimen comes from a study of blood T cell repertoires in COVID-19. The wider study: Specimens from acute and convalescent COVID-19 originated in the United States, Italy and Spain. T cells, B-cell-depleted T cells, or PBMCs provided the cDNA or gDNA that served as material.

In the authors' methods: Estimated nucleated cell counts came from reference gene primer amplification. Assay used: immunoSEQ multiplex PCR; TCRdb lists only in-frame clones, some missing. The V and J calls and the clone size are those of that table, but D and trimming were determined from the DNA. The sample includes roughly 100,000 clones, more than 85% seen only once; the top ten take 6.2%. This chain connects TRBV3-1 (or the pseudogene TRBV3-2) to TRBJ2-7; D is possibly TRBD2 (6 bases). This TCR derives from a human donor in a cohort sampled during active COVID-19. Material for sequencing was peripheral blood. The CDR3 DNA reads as TGTGCCAGCAGCCCCCCTGGGCGGGACTCCTACGAGCAGTACTTC. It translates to CASSPPGRDSYEQYF.